This entry is about one T cell receptor beta chain. Its antigen is currently unknown. CDR3 length: 14 residues. Losses at the gene ends were 5 bases for V and 6 bases for J; bases not matched to a gene: 8. Looked up from germline, CDR1 is SEHNR and CDR2 is FQNEAQ (reference sequence). This entry belongs to a study of cytomegalovirus exposure and HLA in healthy donors. Whole-study context: Among about 179 million T cells, an earlier analysis found 95 million to 140 million unique TCR beta sequences.

The PCR had 60 Vbeta and 13 Jbeta primers. Profiling relied on immunoSEQ multiplex PCR, and the TCRdb table lists in-frame clones only, not all of them. The sample has 65,000 or so clones, about 80% seen once. General observations from the study: Most CMV-associated TCR beta chains appeared HLA-restricted in a later analysis. A later analysis showed that HLA-associated TCR beta chains had undergone more clonal expansion than equally common others. TCR beta sequences numbering 15,000 to 20,000 were associated with HLA alleles at 0.05 false discovery rate in a later analysis.

The TCR sequence derives from a woman aged 35 to 49 in good health and CMV-seropositive. The chain recombines TRBV7-9 with TRBJ1-1; 8 nucleotides align to TRBD1. Sequencing used PBMCs. The CDR3 sequence: CASSESGGWAEAFF. CDR3 DNA sequence: TGTGCCAGCAGCGAATCAGGGGGCTGGGCTGAAGCTTTCTTT.